Listed here are 22 T cell receptor beta chains from one sample, sequenced in a study of metastatic and nonmetastatic thyroid tumors. MiXCR reprocessed the PCR reads for TCRdb. The repertoire holds 20,000 to 25,000 clones, with around 28% as singletons. All patients were treatment-naive before thyroid surgery. The sequenced sample was tumor tissue. Every receptor here comes from a female donor with papillary thyroid cancer or a benign thyroid nodule (not recorded which). Some clones in this sample may be carry-over from other donors' samples.

The J gene is TRBJ1-5, the V gene TRBV5-1; possibly TRBD1 for D (5 bases). This CDR3 contains 16 residues. Germline CDR1 and CDR2: SGHRS and YFSETQ. With 4 bases removed from V and 2 bases from J, the gap between germline ends came to 16 bases. This CDR3 reads CASSPGGTDGNQPQHF. Written as DNA, the CDR3 is TGCGCCAGCAGCCCTGGCGGGACGGACGGCAATCAGCCCCAGCATTTT.

This clone came up many times. This chain links TRBV11-2 with TRBJ2-3, with D unresolved. The CDR3 has 12 residues. Germline-derived CDR1 and CDR2 are SGHAT and FQNNGV. Between the trimmed V and J ends, which lost 8 bases and 4 bases, there was a span of 10 bases. CDR3: CASVGVADTQYF. In DNA form, the CDR3 reads TGTGCCAGCGTTGGTGTGGCAGATACGCAGTATTTT.

The chain joins TRBV6-5 to TRBJ1-5; D not resolved. Per germline, CDR1 MNHEY and CDR2 SVGAGI. Trimming took 4 bases from V and 6 from J, leaving 10 bases between them. The CDR3 runs to 13 residues. CDR3 in amino acids: CASSSGEGQPQHF. The CDR3 DNA follows: TGTGCCAGCAGTTCCGGTGAGGGTCAGCCCCAGCATTTT.

The rearrangement joins TRBV7-2 to TRBJ1-3; possibly TRBD1 for D (6 bases). Germline lookup yields CDR1 SGHTA and CDR2 FQGNSA. Trimming pared 9 bases from V and 3 bases from J, leaving 15 bases between. This CDR3 is 14 amino acids long. The DNA of the CDR3 is TGTGCCAGTAACAGGGAAAACTATGGAAACACCATATATTTT. This gives the protein CASNRENYGNTIYF.

Ten or more counts support this clone. This chain uses TRBV2 with TRBJ1-2; D uncertain. The germline V and J ends were trimmed by 6 bases and 0 bases, with 17 bases remaining between them. Germline-derived CDR1 and CDR2 are SNHLY and FYNNEI. The CDR3 is made up of 16 amino acids. Here the CDR3 DNA reads TGTGCCAGCAGGCCGACATTGGGCTCAACTAACTATGGCTACACCTTC. Protein sequence: CASRPTLGSTNYGYTF.

To note about this clone: One end of the junction does not line up with germline, which may come from a read error. The chain combines TRBV4-3 with TRBJ2-1, with D perhaps matching TRBD2 (7 bases). This CDR3 has 13 residues. The V gene's germline CDR1 is LGHNA and CDR2 YSLEER. The CDR3 DNA follows: TGCGCCAGCAGTGGATCAGGGGAGGGTGAGCAGTCATTC. Protein sequence: CASSGSGEGEQSF.

At least ten counts were recorded for this clone. V is TRBV5-1 and J is TRBJ2-1; D is tentatively TRBD1 or TRBD2 (5 bases each). Germline lookup yields CDR1 SGHRS and CDR2 YFSETQ. The ends were cut back, 3 bases at V and 9 bases at J, with 16 bases in the middle. This CDR3 has 14 amino acids. The CDR3 region is CASSSGTVVGEQFF. The DNA of the CDR3 is TGCGCCAGCAGCTCCGGGACCGTGGTAGGTGAGCAGTTCTTC.

This clone was detected many times. The CDR3 bases are TGTGCCAGCAGCGCGAGGGACGGGTTTAACACTGAAGCTTTCTTT. This translates into CASSARDGFNTEAFF. V gene TRBV9 combines with J gene TRBJ1-1; weak D call: TRBD1 (5 bases). CDR3 length equals 15 residues. Trimming removed 3 bases from V and 2 bases from J, with 14 bases in between. The germline CDR1 and CDR2 sequences are SGDLS and YYNGEE.

Remarks on this clone: Its ends do not fully match the called genes, so a read error is possible. V gene TRBV7-2 combines with J gene TRBJ1-5; a possible D gene is TRBD1 (6 bases). This CDR3 contains 15 residues. Germline CDR1 SGHTA, CDR2 FQGNSA. DNA for the CDR3: TGTGCCAGCAACCGACAGGCAGATAGCAATCAGCACCAGCATTTT. Translating it yields CASNRQADSNQHQHF.

Details on this clone: This could be a read error, since a much larger clone is one nucleotide away. The same CDR3 arises from other DNA sequences in this sample as well. The CDR3: CASSQGFGQQETQYF. CDR3 sequence (DNA): TGTGCCAGCAGCCAGGGTTTCGGCCAACAAGAGACCCAGTACTTC. This chain links TRBV3-1 with TRBJ2-5; D call uncertain. Trimming pared 3 bases from V and 2 bases from J, leaving 13 bases between. Germline V gene sequence: CDR1 LGHDT, CDR2 YNNKEL (reference sequence). CDR3 length: 15 residues.

Worth noting for this clone: In the same sample, other DNA sequences code for this CDR3. The rearrangement links TRBV5-4 to TRBJ2-3; the match to TRBD2 covers 15 bases. This CDR3 spans 20 amino acids. J was trimmed by 2 bases and V by 1 base; bases with no gene match: 11. The germline CDR1 and CDR2 sequences are SGHNT and YYREEE (reference sequence). The CDR3 loop is CASSLSGLAGGLHSTDTQYF. Written as DNA, the CDR3 is TGTGCCAGCAGCTTGTCGGGACTAGCGGGGGGCCTGCATTCCACAGATACGCAGTATTTT.

This clone showed up many times. The chain carries TRBV30 and TRBJ1-3, with TRBD1 as a possible D gene (5 bases). Germline values: CDR1 GTSNPN, CDR2 SVGIG (reference sequence). Deletions cut 2 bases from V and 1 base from J, with 9 bases between. CDR3 length: 14 residues. This chain's CDR3 is CAWSTGGSGNTIYF. CDR3 nucleotides: TGTGCCTGGAGTACAGGAGGATCTGGAAACACCATATATTTT. The full variable domain, rest sourced from reference TRBV30 and TRBJ1-3, is SQTIHQWPATLVQPVGSPLSLECTVEGTSNPNLYWYRQAAGRGLQLLFYSVGIGQISSEVPQNLSASRPQDRQFILSSKKLLLSDSGFYLCAWSTGGSGNTIYFGEGSWLTVV.

This clone was seen repeatedly, ten times or more. The rearrangement links TRBV7-9 to TRBJ2-6, with D uncertain. V gave up 0 bases and J gave up 0 bases, with 3 bases separating them. CDR1 and CDR2 (germline): SEHNR, FQNEAQ (reference sequence). The CDR3 extends over 15 amino acids. Here the CDR3 DNA reads TGTGCCAGCAGCTTAGCGGGCTCTGGGGCCAACGTCCTGACTTTC. It encodes CASSLAGSGANVLTF.

This clone was counted at least ten times. The gene calls are TRBV15 and TRBJ2-7, with TRBD2 matching over 12 bases. The V gene's germline CDR1 is LNHNV and CDR2 YYDKDF (reference sequence). The CDR3 length is 14 residues. Trimming cost V 8 bases and J 1 base; bases outside gene matches: 3. The CDR3 protein is CATASGGASYEQYF. Written as DNA, the CDR3 is TGTGCCACCGCTAGCGGGGGGGCTTCCTACGAGCAGTACTTC.

This clone was counted ten times or more. This rearrangement joins TRBV5-8 to TRBJ2-4, with 11 bases fitting TRBD2. The germline gives CDR1 SGHTS, CDR2 YDEGEE. The CDR3 runs to 16 residues. Trimming cost V 3 bases and J 0 bases; bases outside gene matches: 2. This chain's CDR3 is CASSSGLAVAKNIQYF. The CDR3 DNA reads as TGTGCCAGCAGCTCGGGACTAGCGGTAGCCAAAAACATTCAGTACTTC. Using reference TRBV5-8 and TRBJ2-4 for the parts outside the CDR3, the full variable domain is EAGVTQSPTHLIKTRGQQATLRCSPISGHTSVYWYQQALGLGLQFLLWYDEGEERNRGNFPPRFSGRQFPNYSSELNVNALELEDSALYLCASSSGLAVAKNIQYFGAGTRLSVL.

This clone showed up just a few times. Possible read error: a much larger clone is one base away. Other DNA sequences in the sample encode the same CDR3. The chain combines TRBV29-1 with TRBJ2-3; possibly TRBD1 for D (6 bases). Germline CDR1 and CDR2: SQVTM and ANQGSEA. This CDR3 is built from 11 residues. With 8 bases removed from V and 6 bases from J, the gap between germline ends came to 12 bases. Here the CDR3 reads CSSRQADTQYF. CDR3 DNA: TGCAGCTCTAGACAGGCGGATACGCAGTATTTT.

This clone has just a few counts. The V gene is TRBV27, the J gene TRBJ2-1; D tentatively fits TRBD1 or TRBD2 (5 bases each). The germline V gene has CDR1 MNHEY and CDR2 SMNVEV (reference sequence). With 4 bases removed from V and 5 bases from J, the gap between germline ends came to 21 bases. The CDR3 has 17 residues. CDR3 protein: CASSWIEFAGTHNEQFF. CDR3 in DNA: TGTGCCAGCAGTTGGATAGAGTTCGCAGGGACCCACAATGAGCAGTTCTTC.

V gene TRBV11-2 combines with J gene TRBJ2-1, with D hard to call. The V gene's germline CDR1 is SGHAT and CDR2 FQNNGV. V shed 3 bases and J shed 5 bases, with 8 bases lying between them. This CDR3 has 13 amino acids. CDR3 nucleotides: TGTGCCAGCAGCTTTTCCAGAAACAATGAGCAGTTCTTC. It codes for CASSFSRNNEQFF.

A remark on this clone: A junction end diverges from the germline sequence, so it may reflect a read error. This rearrangement joins TRBV5-1 to TRBJ1-6; D gene uncertain. This CDR3 contains 15 residues. Germline CDR1 SGHRS, CDR2 YFSETQ. Written as DNA, the CDR3 is TGCGTCAGCAGCTTGGCTGAGGCGACCAATTCACCCCTCCACTTT. Translating it yields CVSSLAEATNSPLHF. The full variable domain, completed using reference TRBV5-1 and TRBJ1-6, is KAGVTQTPRYLIKTRGQQVTLSCSPISGHRSVSWYQQTPGQGLQFLFEYFSETQRNKGNFPGRFSGRQFSNSRSEMNVSTLELGDSALYLCVSSLAEATNSPLHFGNGTRLTVT.

In this sample, this clone turned up many times. The chain is built from TRBV24-1 and TRBJ2-7; tentatively, D is TRBD1 (5 bases). The V gene's germline CDR1 is KGHDR and CDR2 SFDVKD. This CDR3 has 13 residues. The germline V and J ends were trimmed by 0 bases and 6 bases, with 8 bases remaining between them. The CDR3, as DNA: TGTGCCACCAGTGATTTGGCAGGGTCCGAGCAGTACTTC. It specifies CATSDLAGSEQYF.

The chain recombines TRBV4-1 with TRBJ1-1, with D possibly being TRBD1 (5 bases). The CDR3 spans 13 residues. Trimming removed 1 base at V and 5 bases at J, with 8 bases between. The germline V gene has CDR1 MGHRA and CDR2 YSYEKL. The CDR3 DNA reads TGCGCCAGCAGCCAAGGGGGGTGGACTGAAGCTTTCTTT. The encoded protein is CASSQGGWTEAFF.

This clone was seen at least ten times. This chain links TRBV14 with TRBJ1-2; no reliable D call. Per germline, CDR1 SGHDN and CDR2 FVKESK. The CDR3 has 13 residues. V lost 1 base to trimming and J lost 2 bases, with 5 bases between them. CDR3 in DNA: TGTGCCAGCAGCCAAGGGCAGAACTATGGCTACACCTTC. Encoded protein: CASSQGQNYGYTF. The complete variable domain, with remaining parts taken from reference TRBV14 and TRBJ1-2, reads EAGVTQFPSHSVIEKGQTVTLRCDPISGHDNLYWYRRVMGKEIKFLLHFVKESKQDESGMPNNRFLAERTGGTYSTLKVQPAELEDSGVYFCASSQGQNYGYTFGSGTRLTVV.